This T cell receptor beta chain originates from a study of cytomegalovirus exposure and HLA in healthy donors. Notes on the study in general: Relative to the approximately 670-donor mean, N-insertions were reportedly fewer in an Asian-associated ancestry cluster in a later analysis.

With respect to this clone: What it binds is not known.

V shed 3 bases, J shed 9 bases, and the junction held 11 bases outside the gene matches. The CDR3 is 15 amino acids. CDR1 and CDR2 (germline): MRHNA, SNTAGT. Primers for the PCR totalled 60 Vbeta and 13 Jbeta. Profiling relied on immunoSEQ multiplex PCR, and the TCRdb table lists in-frame clones only, not all of them. The sample has 74,000 or so clones, 77% seen once; the top ten hold approximately 3%. Sequencing used PBMCs. The chain joins TRBV6-4 to TRBJ1-5, with 7 bases that match TRBD1. This receptor was identified in a man between 45 and 60 years old in good health and CMV-seropositive. CDR3 bases: TGTGCCAGCAGTGAAAGATCAGGGGGAGGCCTGCCCCAGCATTTT. This sequence encodes CASSERSGGGLPQHF.